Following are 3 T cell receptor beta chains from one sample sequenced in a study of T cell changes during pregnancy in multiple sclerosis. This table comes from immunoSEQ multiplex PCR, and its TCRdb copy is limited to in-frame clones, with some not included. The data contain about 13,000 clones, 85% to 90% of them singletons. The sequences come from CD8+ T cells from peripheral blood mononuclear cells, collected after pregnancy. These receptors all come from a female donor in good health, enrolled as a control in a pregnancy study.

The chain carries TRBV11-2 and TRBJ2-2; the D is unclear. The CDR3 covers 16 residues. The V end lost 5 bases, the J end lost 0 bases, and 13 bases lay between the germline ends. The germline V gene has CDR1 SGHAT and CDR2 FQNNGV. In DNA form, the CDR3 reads TGTGCCAGCAGCCGCAATAACGAGACGAACACCGGGGAGCTGTTTTTT. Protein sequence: CASSRNNETNTGELFF.

The CDR3 here is CASSQEDIAGVETQYF. The DNA for the CDR3 is TGTGCCAGCAGCCAGGAGGATATTGCCGGCGTGGAGACCCAGTACTTC. The gene calls are TRBV9 and TRBJ2-5; a possible D gene is TRBD2 (5 bases). Trimming pared 4 bases from V and 5 bases from J, leaving 21 bases between. Germline CDR1 and CDR2: SGDLS and YYNGEE. This CDR3 has 16 amino acids.

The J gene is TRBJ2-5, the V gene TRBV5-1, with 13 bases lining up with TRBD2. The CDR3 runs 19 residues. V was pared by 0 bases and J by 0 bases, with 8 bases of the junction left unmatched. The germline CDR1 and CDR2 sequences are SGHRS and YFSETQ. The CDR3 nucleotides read TGCGCCAGCAGCTTGGTAGGACTAGCGGGGGCTACTAACCAAGAGACCCAGTACTTC. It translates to CASSLVGLAGATNQETQYF.